The 5 T cell receptor beta chains presented below share a single source sample, sequenced in a study of vaccination effects on CD4 cells after COVID-19. No antigen is known for these receptors. ViraFEST assay sequencing came after antigen-specific CD4+ T cells were expanded with viral peptide pools. Subsequent to approximately 9 days of culture, CD4+ T cells were isolated. All vaccine recipients tested negative for nucleocapsid antibodies and had never contracted SARS-CoV-2 infection. Profiling relied on immunoSEQ multiplex PCR, and the TCRdb table lists in-frame clones only, not all of them. The sample lists over 25,000 clones, 65% to 75% seen once, with more than 9% in the top ten. The sample here was CD4+ T cells from PBMCs cultured with SARS-CoV-2 spike peptides, taken before COVID-19 vaccination. The receptors stem from a human donor who received a COVID-19 vaccine.

This clone showed up just once. V and J are TRBV7-8 and TRBJ2-5, with D perhaps TRBD2 (6 bases). This CDR3 comprises 14 residues. Trimming pared 8 bases from V and 5 bases from J, leaving 18 bases between. Germline values: CDR1 SGHVS, CDR2 FQNEAQ. Written as DNA, the CDR3 is TGTGCCAGCGGCCCCGGGGCACGGGGGGAGACCCAGTACTTC. Its protein product is CASGPGARGETQYF.

This chain uses TRBV6-1 with TRBJ2-2; D is unresolved. The CDR3 runs to 13 residues. The V gene's germline CDR1 is MNHNS and CDR2 SASEGT. Trimming pared 3 bases from V and 5 bases from J, leaving 7 bases between. The CDR3 sequence is CASSDSHTGELFF. As DNA, the CDR3 is TGTGCCAGCAGTGATTCTCATACCGGGGAGCTGTTTTTT.

This chain links TRBV3-1 (or the pseudogene TRBV3-2) with TRBJ2-7, with 8 nucleotides matching TRBD2. Germline-derived CDR1 and CDR2 are LGHDT and YNNKEL (reference sequence). V shed 0 bases and J 2 bases; nucleotides not matched to a gene: 6. This CDR3 is 16 amino acids long. The CDR3 bases are TGTGCCAGCAGCCAAGAAGTTACTAGCGGAACCTACGAGCAGTACTTC. Protein: CASSQEVTSGTYEQYF.

The chain has TRBV5-1 and TRBJ1-1, with D unresolved. The V end lost 5 bases, the J end lost 1 base, and 9 bases lay between the germline ends. Germline values: CDR1 SGHRS, CDR2 YFSETQ. The CDR3 contains 13 residues. CDR3 bases: TGCGCCAGCAGTCCTCCCTGGAACACTGAAGCTTTCTTT. It translates to CASSPPWNTEAFF.

The V and J genes are TRBV25-1 and TRBJ2-4; D possibly corresponds to TRBD2 (6 bases). The CDR3 is 14 amino acids. Trimming took 2 bases from V and 9 from J, leaving 14 bases between them. Germline CDR1 MGHDK, CDR2 SYGVNS. This CDR3 reads CASSESELEGIQYF. The CDR3 DNA is TGTGCCAGCAGTGAAAGCGAGCTGGAGGGCATTCAGTACTTC.